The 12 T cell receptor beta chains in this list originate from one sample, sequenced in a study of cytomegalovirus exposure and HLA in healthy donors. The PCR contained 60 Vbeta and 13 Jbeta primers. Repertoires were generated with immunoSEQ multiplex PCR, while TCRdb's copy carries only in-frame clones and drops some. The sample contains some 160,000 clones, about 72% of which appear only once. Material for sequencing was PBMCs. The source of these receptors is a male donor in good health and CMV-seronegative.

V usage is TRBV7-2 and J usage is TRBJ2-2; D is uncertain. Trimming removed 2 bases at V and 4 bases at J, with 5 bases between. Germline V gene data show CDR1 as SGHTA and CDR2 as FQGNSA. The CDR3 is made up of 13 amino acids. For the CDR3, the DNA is TGTGCCAGCAGCTTACGTTTCACCGGGGAGCTGTTTTTT. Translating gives CASSLRFTGELFF.

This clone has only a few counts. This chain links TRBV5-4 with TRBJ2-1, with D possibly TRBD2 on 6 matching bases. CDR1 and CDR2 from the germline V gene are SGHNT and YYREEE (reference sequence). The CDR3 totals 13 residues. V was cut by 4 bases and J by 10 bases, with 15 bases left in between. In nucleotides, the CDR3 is TGTGCCAGCAGCCGCGGGGAGGTGAGGGAGCAGTTCTTC. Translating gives CASSRGEVREQFF.

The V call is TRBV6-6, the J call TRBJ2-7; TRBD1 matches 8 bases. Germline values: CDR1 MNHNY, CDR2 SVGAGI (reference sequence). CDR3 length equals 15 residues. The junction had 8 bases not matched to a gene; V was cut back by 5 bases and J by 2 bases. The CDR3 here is CASSTTDRGPYEQYF. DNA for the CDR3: TGTGCCAGCAGTACGACAGACAGGGGTCCCTACGAGCAGTACTTC.

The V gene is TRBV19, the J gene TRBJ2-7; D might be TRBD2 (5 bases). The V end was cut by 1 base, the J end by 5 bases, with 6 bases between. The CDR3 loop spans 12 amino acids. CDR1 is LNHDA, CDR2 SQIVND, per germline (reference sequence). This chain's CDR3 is CASSIVGNEQYF. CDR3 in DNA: TGTGCCAGTAGTATAGTCGGGAACGAGCAGTACTTC.

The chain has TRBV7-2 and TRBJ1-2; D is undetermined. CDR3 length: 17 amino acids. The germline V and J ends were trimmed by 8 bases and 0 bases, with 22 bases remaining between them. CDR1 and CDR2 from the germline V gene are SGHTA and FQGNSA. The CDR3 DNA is TGTGCCAGCGGAGGACTGAGTTGGACGGAAGCTAACTATGGCTACACCTTC. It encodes CASGGLSWTEANYGYTF.

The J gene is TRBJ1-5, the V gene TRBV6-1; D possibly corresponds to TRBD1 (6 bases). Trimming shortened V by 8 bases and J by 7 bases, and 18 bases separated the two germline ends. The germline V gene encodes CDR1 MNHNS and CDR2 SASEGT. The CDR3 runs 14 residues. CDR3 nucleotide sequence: TGTGCCAGCGAGTTTGGCAGGGGAGTACAGCCCCAGCATTTT. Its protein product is CASEFGRGVQPQHF.

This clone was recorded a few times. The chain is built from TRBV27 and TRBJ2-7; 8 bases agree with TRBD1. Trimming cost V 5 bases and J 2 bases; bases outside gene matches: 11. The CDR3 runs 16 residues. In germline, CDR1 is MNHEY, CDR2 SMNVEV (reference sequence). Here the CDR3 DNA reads TGTGCCAGCAGTCCAAACCTGGGACAGGTTGCCTACGAGCAGTACTTC. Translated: CASSPNLGQVAYEQYF.

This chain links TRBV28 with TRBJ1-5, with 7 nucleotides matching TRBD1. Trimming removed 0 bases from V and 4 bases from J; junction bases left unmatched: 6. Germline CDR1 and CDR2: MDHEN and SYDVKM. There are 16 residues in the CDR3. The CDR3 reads CASSLWAGGVNQPQHF. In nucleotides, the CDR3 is TGTGCCAGCAGTTTATGGGCAGGGGGAGTAAATCAGCCCCAGCATTTT.

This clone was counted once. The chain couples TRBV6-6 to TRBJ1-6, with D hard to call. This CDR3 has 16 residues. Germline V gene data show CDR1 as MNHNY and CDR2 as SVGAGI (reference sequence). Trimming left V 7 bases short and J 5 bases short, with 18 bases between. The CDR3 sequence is CASIIRGPPNNSPLHF. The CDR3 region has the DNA TGTGCCAGCATAATAAGAGGTCCCCCCAATAATTCACCCCTCCACTTT.

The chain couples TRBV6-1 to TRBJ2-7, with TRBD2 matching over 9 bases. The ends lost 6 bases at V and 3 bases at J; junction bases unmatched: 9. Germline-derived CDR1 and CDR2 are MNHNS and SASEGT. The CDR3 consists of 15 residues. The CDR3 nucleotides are TGTGCCAGCAGCCCCCCCGGGACTAGCTACTACGAGCAGTACTTC. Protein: CASSPPGTSYYEQYF.

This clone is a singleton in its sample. The CDR3 region has the DNA TGTGCCAGCAGTGAGGAGTCGATTGGGGCCAACGTCCTGACTTTC. This sequence encodes CASSEESIGANVLTF. The V call is TRBV2, the J call TRBJ2-6; D not certain. CDR3 length: 15 residues. The germline V gene encodes CDR1 SNHLY and CDR2 FYNNEI. V gave up 3 bases and J gave up 3 bases, with 9 bases separating them.

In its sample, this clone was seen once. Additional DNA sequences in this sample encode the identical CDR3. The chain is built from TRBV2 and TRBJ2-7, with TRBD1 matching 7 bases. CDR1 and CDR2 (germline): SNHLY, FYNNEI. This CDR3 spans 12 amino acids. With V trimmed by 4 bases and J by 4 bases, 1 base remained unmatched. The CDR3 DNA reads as TGTGCCAGCAGTGGGGACAGTTACGAGCAGTACTTC. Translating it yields CASSGDSYEQYF.